The text below deals with one T cell receptor (beta chain). The specificity of this receptor is unknown. Qualities for individual bases were not recorded, and no much larger clone is one base off. Whole blood was collected in K2EDTA tubes by collaborating institutions according to the institutions' own protocols. For TCRbeta analysis, collaborator samples were shipped as frozen whole blood, as isolated PBMCs, or as DNA extracted from either sample type. The immunoSEQ Assay, a bias-controlled multiplex PCR, was used to amplify TCRbeta CDR3 regions from genomic DNA. The source study handled its data this way. Within the assay, amplification of reference gene primers was used to estimate how many nucleated cells each sample contained. Sequence reads were collapsed and filtered to measure the absolute abundance of every unique TCRbeta CDR3 rearrangement. For each sample, productive Simpson clonality was calculated by taking the square root of Simpson's diversity index across productive rearrangements. In its TCRdb copy, this immuneACCESS table keeps in-frame sequences only and misses some clones. Where compared with another copy, unresolved V genes explain less than half of these, and the others have no known cause. Clone size and V and J calls were adopted from that table, with D and trimming inferred from the DNA. The sample yields 110,000 to 150,000 clones; about 89% were counted once. Of the sample, over 2.5% falls within the top ten clones.

This specimen comes from a study of blood T cell repertoires in COVID-19 (dated by TCRdb to 2019 to 2021). Turning to the overall study: The collaborator samples originated in the United States, Italy and Spain and spanned the acute and convalescent phases of COVID-19. The samples were drawn from two sources: the first 160 participants of the ongoing ImmuneRACE study, and approximately 1,300 subjects contributed by 6 global collaborators. Where HLA class I and class II types were available, the types were taken from metadata supplied by the sample provider, not from assay-based typing. The prospective study material was composed of cDNA or gDNA derived from T cells, B-cell-depleted T cells, or PBMCs. The dataset comprised deeply sampled blood TCRbeta repertoires from subjects exposed to, actively infected with, or recovered from COVID-19. The repertoires were released in a freely available public database intended as a resource for research on the immune response to SARS-CoV-2. A de-identified subject ID, COVID-19 status, age in years and sex were almost always included in the sample metadata.

The germline V gene supplies CDR1 MNHEY and CDR2 SVGEGT. From cysteine to phenylalanine, the CDR3 is 15 amino acids long. Only the CDR3 DNA stays, 45 bases, in frame from base 1. V loses 5 bases at its end and J loses 11 bases; junction bases beyond the gene matches: 16. General study outcomes and caveats: How much clinical and demographic metadata was included differed by source and by participant, and the metadata was provided uncurated.

The chain uses TRBV6-2 or TRBV6-3 and TRBJ2-7; 9 nucleotides in the junction match TRBD2. The specimen was peripheral blood. This TCR came from a man aged 55 to 69 with active or convalescent COVID-19. The CDR3 reads as follows: CASSLPPQGLAAKYF. The nucleotide sequence is given as TGTGCCAGCAGTCTGCCACCCCAGGGACTAGCCGCAAAGTACTTC.